These T cell receptor beta chains were read from a single sample in a study of blood T cell repertoires in COVID-19. Produced via immunoSEQ multiplex PCR; TCRdb's table is partial and in-frame only. The profile shows about 190,000 clones, approximately 88% of them singletons. The material sequenced was peripheral blood. The source is a middle-aged man with acute or convalescent COVID-19. CDR3s include the opening cysteine and the closing phenylalanine or tryptophan. The D gene is left open where the match is weak. Rows give clone size only sometimes, using once, few, many, or a class for an expanded clone.

>NA|TRBJ2-7|TRBV5-4|NA
CASSLGGLISYEQYF
TGTGCCAGCAGCTTGGGAGGACTAATCTCCTACGAGCAGTACTTC
>NA|TRBJ1-2|TRBV5-1|TRBD1
CASSPTGGNYGYTF
TGCGCCAGCAGCCCGACAGGGGGGAACTATGGCTACACCTTC
>NA|TRBJ1-1|TRBV9|TRBD1
CASSVAGQGAGTEAFF
TGTGCCAGCAGCGTAGCGGGACAGGGGGCGGGAACTGAAGCTTTCTTT
>NA|TRBJ1-2|TRBV15|NA
CATSGEGANYGYTF
TGTGCCACCAGCGGGGAGGGGGCTAACTATGGCTACACCTTC
>NA|TRBJ1-1|TRBV19|NA
CASTPLGHSNTEAFF
TGTGCCAGTACTCCCCTCGGACATTCGAACACTGAAGCTTTCTTT
>NA|TRBJ1-4|TRBV29-1|NA
CSVDSGAEKLFF
TGCAGCGTTGATTCTGGGGCCGAAAAACTGTTTTTT
>NA|TRBJ2-1|TRBV9|TRBD2
CASSARLAGGPEQFF
TGTGCCAGCAGCGCTAGACTAGCGGGGGGGCCTGAGCAGTTCTTC
>NA|TRBJ2-7|TRBV4-1|NA
CASSQDQEDYEQYF
TGCGCCAGCAGCCAAGATCAGGAGGACTACGAGCAGTACTTC
>NA|TRBJ2-7|TRBV3-1/TRBV3-2|NA
CASSQSGSFYEQYF
TGTGCCAGCAGCCAGTCGGGATCCTTTTACGAGCAGTACTTC
>NA|TRBJ2-1|TRBV2|TRBD2
CASSGTSGSNEQFF
TGTGCCAGCAGCGGGACTAGCGGGAGCAATGAGCAGTTCTTC
>NA|TRBJ1-3|TRBV28|NA
CASSAHRAGNTIYF
TGTGCCAGCAGCGCTCACAGGGCTGGAAACACCATATATTTT
>NA|TRBJ1-5|TRBV10-3|NA
CAISETHSQPQHF
TGTGCCATCAGTGAAACCCACTCTCAGCCCCAGCATTTT
>NA|TRBJ2-3|TRBV6-1|NA
CASSERGTRGWDTQYF
TGTGCCAGCAGTGAGCGGGGCACCCGAGGTTGGGATACGCAGTATTTT
>NA|TRBJ1-1|TRBV3-1/TRBV3-2|NA
CASSQEGRNTEAFF
TGTGCCAGCAGCCAAGAGGGGCGGAACACTGAAGCTTTCTTT
>NA|TRBJ1-2|TRBV3-1/TRBV3-2|NA
CASSQGQGIGGYTF
TGTGCCAGCAGCCAAGGGCAGGGAATAGGAGGCTACACCTTC
>NA|TRBJ2-7|TRBV6-5|TRBD1
CASSTGQVGEQYF
TGTGCCAGCAGTACAGGACAGGTTGGAGAGCAGTACTTC
>NA|TRBJ1-1|TRBV19|NA
CASSMRGTEAFF
TGTGCCAGTAGTATGCGGGGGACTGAAGCTTTCTTT
>NA|TRBJ2-7|TRBV7-8|TRBD1
CASSFAGTGGNEQYF
TGTGCCAGCAGCTTCGCTGGGACAGGGGGCAACGAGCAGTACTTC
>NA|TRBJ2-1|TRBV28|TRBD1
CASSPTQGAQGNEQFF
TGTGCCAGCAGCCCTACACAGGGGGCACAAGGCAATGAGCAGTTCTTC
>NA|TRBJ1-2|TRBV28|TRBD1
CASTGQVTGGGVYGYTF
TGTGCCAGCACTGGTCAAGTTACAGGGGGCGGCGTCTATGGCTACACCTTC
>once|TRBJ2-7|TRBV27|TRBD1
CASSLNRGDEQYF
TGTGCCAGCAGTTTAAACAGGGGCGACGAGCAGTACTTC
>NA|TRBJ2-7|TRBV6-5|NA
CASSFGPGAYEQYF
TGTGCCAGCAGTTTCGGCCCCGGGGCCTACGAGCAGTACTTC
>NA|TRBJ1-2|TRBV27|TRBD1
CATVGQGRGYTF
TGTGCCACAGTGGGACAGGGACGAGGCTACACCTTC
>NA|TRBJ1-1|TRBV3-1/TRBV3-2|TRBD1
CASSTRQGMNTEAFF
TGTGCCAGCAGCACGCGACAGGGTATGAACACTGAAGCTTTCTTT
>NA|TRBJ1-2|TRBV5-1|TRBD1
CASSQATGGRGYTF
TGCGCCAGCAGCCAAGCGACAGGGGGTCGGGGCTACACCTTC
>NA|TRBJ2-3|TRBV7-9|NA
CASSPTGRTDTQYF
TGTGCCAGCAGCCCGACAGGACGCACAGATACGCAGTATTTT
>NA|TRBJ2-7|TRBV2|TRBD2
CASSEWPSGASYEQYF
TGTGCCAGCAGTGAATGGCCTAGCGGGGCCTCCTACGAGCAGTACTTC
>NA|TRBJ1-1|TRBV7-2|TRBD1
CASATTGGLTEAFF
TGTGCCAGCGCGACAACAGGGGGCTTAACTGAAGCTTTCTTT
>NA|TRBJ1-1|TRBV18|TRBD1
CASSPFPGQGPQNTEAFF
TGTGCCAGCTCACCCTTTCCGGGACAGGGTCCCCAGAACACTGAAGCTTTCTTT
>NA|TRBJ1-2|TRBV3-1/TRBV3-2|NA
CASSQAADLAGYTF
TGTGCCAGCAGCCAAGCTGCCGATCTAGCCGGCTACACCTTC
>NA|TRBJ2-3|TRBV5-6|TRBD2
CASSLTSGGITDTQYF
TGTGCCAGCAGCCTAACTAGCGGGGGGATCACAGATACGCAGTATTTT
>NA|TRBJ1-5|TRBV12-3/TRBV12-4|NA
CASSLGGVQPQHF
TGTGCCAGCAGTTTAGGGGGAGTTCAGCCCCAGCATTTT
>NA|TRBJ2-1|TRBV11-3|TRBD1
CASSFRGTGPHNEQFF
TGTGCCAGCAGCTTCCGCGGGACAGGGCCCCACAATGAGCAGTTCTTC
>NA|TRBJ1-1|TRBV10-3|NA
CAISSGRDTEAFF
TGTGCCATCAGTTCCGGCAGGGACACTGAAGCTTTCTTT
>NA|TRBJ1-6|TRBV7-9|TRBD1
CASGDRGLNSPLHF
TGTGCCAGCGGGGACAGGGGGCTAAATTCACCCCTCCACTTT
>NA|TRBJ1-1|TRBV10-1|NA
CASSESRQLNTEAFF
TGCGCCAGCAGTGAGTCGCGGCAGCTGAACACTGAAGCTTTCTTT
>NA|TRBJ2-1|TRBV7-7|NA
CASSSQGNNEQFF
TGTGCTAGCAGTTCCCAGGGAAACAATGAGCAGTTCTTC
>NA|TRBJ2-3|TRBV19|TRBD2
CAVAGGSPGTDTQYF
TGTGCCGTAGCGGGGGGGTCCCCTGGCACAGATACGCAGTATTTT
>NA|TRBJ2-7|TRBV5-1|TRBD1
CASSFGQGFGEQYF
TGCGCCAGCAGCTTTGGACAGGGGTTTGGCGAGCAGTACTTC
>NA|TRBJ1-1|TRBV13|NA
CASSPGLLGTEAFF
TGTGCCAGCAGCCCAGGGTTGCTGGGGACTGAAGCTTTCTTT
>NA|TRBJ1-1|TRBV6-5|NA
CASSYSEGLNTEAFF
TGTGCCAGCAGTTACTCCGAGGGTTTGAACACTGAAGCTTTCTTT
>NA|TRBJ2-3|TRBV5-1|NA
CASSSRTSTDTQYF
TGCGCCAGCAGCTCCCGAACTAGCACAGATACGCAGTATTTT
>NA|TRBJ2-5|TRBV6-6|NA
CASSYLQETQYF
TGTGCCAGCAGTTACCTGCAAGAGACCCAGTACTTC
>NA|TRBJ1-2|TRBV24-1|NA
CATTPGYTF
TGTGCCACGACTCCGGGCTACACCTTC
>NA|TRBJ2-3|TRBV6-5|NA
CASSYIGGSTDTQYF
TGTGCCAGCAGTTACATTGGGGGGAGCACAGATACGCAGTATTTT
>NA|TRBJ2-7|TRBV18|TRBD1
CASSQIRGLDEQYF
TGTGCCAGCTCACAAATAAGGGGGCTGGACGAGCAGTACTTC
>NA|TRBJ2-7|TRBV7-8|NA
CASSLSDEQYF
TGTGCCAGCAGCTTATCAGACGAGCAGTACTTC
>NA|TRBJ2-5|TRBV5-1|TRBD1
CASSLEGTGVLETQYF
TGCGCCAGCAGCTTGGAGGGGACAGGGGTTCTAGAGACCCAGTACTTC
>NA|TRBJ1-4|TRBV14|NA
CASSQRTVSEKLFF
TGTGCCAGCAGCCAAAGGACAGTTTCTGAAAAACTGTTTTTT
>NA|TRBJ1-5|TRBV30|NA
CAWSLSTGTQPQHF
TGTGCCTGGAGTCTCTCTACAGGGACTCAGCCCCAGCATTTT
>NA|TRBJ2-3|TRBV19|TRBD2
CASSIAASGGALDTQYF
TGTGCCAGTAGTATAGCGGCTAGCGGGGGGGCCTTAGATACGCAGTATTTT
>NA|TRBJ2-5|TRBV9|TRBD1
CASSVAGGPQETQYF
TGTGCCAGCAGCGTAGCAGGGGGCCCCCAAGAGACCCAGTACTTC
>NA|TRBJ1-6|TRBV10-3|TRBD1
CAISTITGGNSPLHF
TGTGCCATCAGTACGATTACAGGGGGTAATTCACCCCTCCACTTT